This TCR beta chain was sequenced in a study of shared clonotypes between healthy human individuals. Study at large: Each donor's CD8 memory used one plate, CD8 naive two, each CD4 subset three.

Naive CD8 cells lacked CD45RO, underwent positive selection for CCR7 and left out terminally differentiated effector memory CD45RA+ cells. Samples underwent the assay at deep level. The protocol was immunoSEQ multiplex PCR, while the TCRdb copy is restricted to in-frame clones and leaves out a portion. Among approximately 650,000 clones listed, 95% to 96% were seen once. V was shortened by 6 bases and J by 7 bases, with 9 bases between the two germline ends. CDR3 size: 11 residues. In germline, CDR1 is MNHNS, CDR2 SASEGT. The material sequenced was naive CD8+ T cells sorted from blood. The source is a woman in her 30s in good health. J is TRBJ1-2 and V is TRBV6-1; maybe TRBD1 (6 bases). The DNA for the CDR3 is TGTGCCAGCAGATCAGGGGTTGGCTACACCTTC. Residues: CASRSGVGYTF.